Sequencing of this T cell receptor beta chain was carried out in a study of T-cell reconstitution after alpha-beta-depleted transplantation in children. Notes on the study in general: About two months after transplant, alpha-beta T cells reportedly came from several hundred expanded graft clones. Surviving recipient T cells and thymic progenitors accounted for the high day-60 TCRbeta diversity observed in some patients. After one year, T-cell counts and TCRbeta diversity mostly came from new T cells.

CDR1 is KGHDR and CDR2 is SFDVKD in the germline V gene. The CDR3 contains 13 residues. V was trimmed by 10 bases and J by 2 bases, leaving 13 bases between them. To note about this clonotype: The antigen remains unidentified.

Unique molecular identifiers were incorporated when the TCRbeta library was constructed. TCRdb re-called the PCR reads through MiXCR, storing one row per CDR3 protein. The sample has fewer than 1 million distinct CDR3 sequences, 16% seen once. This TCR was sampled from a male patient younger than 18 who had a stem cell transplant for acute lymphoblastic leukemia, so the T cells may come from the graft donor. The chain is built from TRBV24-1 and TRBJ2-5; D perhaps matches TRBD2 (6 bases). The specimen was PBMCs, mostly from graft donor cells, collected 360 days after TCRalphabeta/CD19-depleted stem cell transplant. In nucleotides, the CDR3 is TGTGCCACTCCCGGGAGAGGGCAAGAGACCCAGTACTTC. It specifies CATPGRGQETQYF.